One and the same sample provided the 15 T cell receptor beta chains below, sequenced in a study of T cell responses to AZD1222 COVID-19 vaccine (dated by TCRdb to the early 2020s). Reading the label with the study, this specimen's time point is: baseline before first vaccination. Receptors were amplified or captured by the immunoSEQ multiplex PCR assay. Sourced from immuneACCESS, this table was stored by TCRdb with only in-frame sequences that have V and J called. A share of the clones is absent; for the studies checked, an unresolved V gene accounts for under half, and the remainder has no known explanation. A total of approximately 68,000 clones appear in this sample, about 91% of them only once. Of the sample, less than 20% is held by the ten largest clones. The material sequenced was peripheral blood, taken on day 0 of AZD1222 vaccination. The receptor source for this set is an adult in good health.

The chain is built from TRBV19 and TRBJ2-3; D unclear. Germline V lookup: CDR1 LNHDA, CDR2 SQIVND (reference sequence). Trimming stripped 7 bases from V and 1 base from J, with 9 bases between. The CDR3 is 13 amino acids. The CDR3 is CASMELGTDTQYF. DNA for the CDR3: TGTGCCAGTATGGAGCTTGGCACAGATACGCAGTATTTT.

V gene TRBV30 combines with J gene TRBJ2-7; weak D call: TRBD1 (5 bases). This CDR3 contains 12 residues. The V gene lost 5 bases and the J gene lost 8 bases, with 16 bases spanning the gap. Germline V CDR1 and CDR2: GTSNPN, SVGIG (reference sequence). CDR3 nucleotide sequence: TGTGCCTGGGAGGCAGGGCCAACCAAGCAGTACTTC. Protein product: CAWEAGPTKQYF.

This sequence joins TRBV27 and TRBJ2-1, with 9 bases lining up with TRBD2. Germline V gene sequence: CDR1 MNHEY, CDR2 SMNVEV (reference sequence). There are 16 residues in the CDR3. V was clipped by 2 bases and J by 6 bases; unmatched bases: 8. The CDR3 DNA is TGTGCCAGCAGTTTAGGAGCGCTAGCGGGAATCAATGAGCAGTTCTTC. Protein product: CASSLGALAGINEQFF.

The chain employs TRBV28 and TRBJ2-1, with D possibly TRBD2 on 5 matching bases. The germline CDR1 and CDR2 sequences are MDHEN and SYDVKM. V lost 6 bases to trimming and J lost 4 bases, with 13 bases between them. This CDR3 region has 14 residues. The CDR3 nucleotides are TGTGCCAGCAGCCCTCGGACTGGTTACAATGAGCAGTTCTTC. This gives the protein CASSPRTGYNEQFF. The full variable domain, completed using reference TRBV28 and TRBJ2-1, is DVKVTQSSRYLVKRTGEKVFLECVQDMDHENMFWYRQDPGLGLRLIYFSYDVKMKEKGDIPEGYSVSREKKERFSLILESASTNQTSMYLCASSPRTGYNEQFFGPGTRLTVL.

Only one count was recorded for this clone. The gene calls are TRBV30 and TRBJ1-2, with D tentatively TRBD1 (5 bases). Germline CDR1 and CDR2: GTSNPN and SVGIG (reference sequence). V shed 2 bases and J shed 5 bases, with 12 bases lying between them. The CDR3 totals 13 residues. In DNA form, the CDR3 reads TGTGCCTGGAGTACGGGGGGTGGATATGGCTACACCTTC. Protein product: CAWSTGGGYGYTF.

V is TRBV7-6 and J is TRBJ2-7; 11 nucleotides line up with TRBD1. From germline, CDR1 is SGHVS and CDR2 FNYEAQ. The V segment lost 6 bases and the J segment 2 bases; nucleotides outside the gene matches: 3. The CDR3 runs to 14 residues. This CDR3 reads CASRGTGGTYEQYF. As DNA, the CDR3 is TGTGCCAGCAGAGGGACAGGGGGAACCTACGAGCAGTACTTC.

V and J are TRBV6-5 and TRBJ2-5, with 10 bases identical to TRBD2. Germline V gene data show CDR1 as MNHEY and CDR2 as SVGAGI. After removal of 5 bases from V and 4 bases from J, the junction contained 4 bases not matched to a gene. The length of the CDR3 is 14 residues. This CDR3 reads CASSPGLATETQYF. The CDR3 DNA reads TGTGCCAGCAGTCCGGGACTAGCGACAGAGACCCAGTACTTC.

This sequence joins TRBV28 and TRBJ2-1; the D call may be TRBD1 or TRBD2 (6 bases each). V gave up 2 bases and J gave up 3 bases, with 14 bases separating them. This CDR3 spans 16 amino acids. Per the germline V gene, CDR1 is MDHEN and CDR2 is SYDVKM. CDR3 DNA: TGTGCCAGCAGTTTAAGGGGGGCAATGGGCTACAATGAGCAGTTCTTC. Translated: CASSLRGAMGYNEQFF.

The table lists this clone with a count of one. The J gene is TRBJ2-7, the V gene TRBV4-2; tentatively, D is TRBD1 or TRBD2 (5 bases each). The length of the CDR3 is 15 residues. Trimming removed 5 bases at V and 1 base at J, with 15 bases between. The V gene's germline CDR1 is LGHNA and CDR2 YNFKEQ. The CDR3 DNA reads as TGTGCCAGCAGCATAACCGGGACGGCTTCCTACGAGCAGTACTTC. The encoded protein is CASSITGTASYEQYF.

The genes are TRBV7-2 and TRBJ1-6; D perhaps matches TRBD1 (6 bases). Trimming took off 5 bases at V and 9 bases at J, with 17 bases between the two ends. CDR1 is SGHTA and CDR2 is FQGNSA in the germline V gene. The CDR3 runs to 15 residues. This CDR3 reads CASSPGAHLGSPLHF. The CDR3, as DNA: TGTGCCAGCAGCCCGGGGGCGCATCTTGGTTCACCCCTCCACTTT.

The rearrangement joins TRBV19 to TRBJ1-2; D is perhaps TRBD1 (5 bases). The germline V and J ends were trimmed by 4 bases and 4 bases, with 13 bases remaining between them. The CDR3 sequence is 14 residues long. CDR1 and CDR2 from the germline V gene are LNHDA and SQIVND (reference sequence). The CDR3 DNA is TGTGCCAGTAGTACACCGGGACTCCTCTATGGCTACACCTTC. Its translation is CASSTPGLLYGYTF.

The chain links TRBV7-3 to TRBJ1-1; D is unclear. Germline loops: CDR1 SGHTA, CDR2 FQGTGA. The CDR3 covers 14 residues. Trimming removed 5 bases at V and 4 bases at J, with 14 bases between. CDR3 sequence reads: CASSPRHGATEAFF. CDR3 sequence (DNA): TGTGCCAGCAGCCCTCGTCATGGAGCCACTGAAGCTTTCTTT. The full variable domain, in which reference TRBV7-3 and TRBJ1-1 provide the parts outside the CDR3, is GAGVSQTPSNKVTEKGKYVELRCDPISGHTALYWYRQSLGQGPEFLIYFQGTGAADDSGLPNDRFFAVRPEGSVSTLKIQRTERGDSAVYLCASSPRHGATEAFFGQGTRLTVV.

This chain links TRBV2 with TRBJ1-1; 10 positions agree with TRBD1. Trimming at V came to 6 bases and at J to 10 bases, leaving 5 bases not matched to a gene. The CDR3 is 12 residues long. Germline CDR1 reads SNHLY; CDR2 reads FYNNEI. The CDR3 DNA reads TGTGCCAGCAGGGGGACAGGGGTCATAGCTTTCTTT. Translated: CASRGTGVIAFF.

The chain links TRBV16 to TRBJ2-3; a possible D gene is TRBD1 (6 bases). This CDR3 region has 12 residues. Germline CDR1 reads KGHSY; CDR2 reads FQNENV. Trimming stripped 2 bases from V and 6 bases from J, with 6 bases between. CDR3 nucleotide sequence: TGTGCCAGCAGCCAACAGGGGGATACGCAGTATTTT. It is translated as CASSQQGDTQYF.

This chain links TRBV5-5 with TRBJ2-7, with 10 bases identical to TRBD1. This CDR3 comprises 14 residues. From germline, CDR1 is SGHKS and CDR2 YYEKEE (reference sequence). V was pared by 4 bases and J by 1 base, with 2 bases of the junction left unmatched. CDR3 sequence: CASSRDRGSYEQYF. The CDR3 nucleotides are TGTGCCAGCAGCCGGGACAGGGGTTCCTACGAGCAGTACTTC.